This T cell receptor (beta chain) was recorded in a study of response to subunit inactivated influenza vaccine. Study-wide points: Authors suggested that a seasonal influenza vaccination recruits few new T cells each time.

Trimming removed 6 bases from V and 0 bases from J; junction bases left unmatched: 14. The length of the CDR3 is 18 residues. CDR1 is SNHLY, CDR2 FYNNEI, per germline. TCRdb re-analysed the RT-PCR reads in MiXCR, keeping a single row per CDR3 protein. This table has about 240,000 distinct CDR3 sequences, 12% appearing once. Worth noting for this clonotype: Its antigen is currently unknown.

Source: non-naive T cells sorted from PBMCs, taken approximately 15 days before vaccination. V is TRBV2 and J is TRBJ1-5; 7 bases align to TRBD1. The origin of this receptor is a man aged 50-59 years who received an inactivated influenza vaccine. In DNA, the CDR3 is TGTGCCAGCAGGGGTGGGAGGGGGCGATGGTATAGCAATCAGCCCCAGCATTTT. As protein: CASRGGRGRWYSNQPQHF. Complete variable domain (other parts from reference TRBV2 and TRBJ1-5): EPEVTQTPSHQVTQMGQEVILRCVPISNHLYFYWYRQILGQKVEFLVSFYNNEISEKSEIFDDQFSVERPDGSNFTLKIRSTKLEDSAMYFCASRGGRGRWYSNQPQHFGDGTRLSIL.